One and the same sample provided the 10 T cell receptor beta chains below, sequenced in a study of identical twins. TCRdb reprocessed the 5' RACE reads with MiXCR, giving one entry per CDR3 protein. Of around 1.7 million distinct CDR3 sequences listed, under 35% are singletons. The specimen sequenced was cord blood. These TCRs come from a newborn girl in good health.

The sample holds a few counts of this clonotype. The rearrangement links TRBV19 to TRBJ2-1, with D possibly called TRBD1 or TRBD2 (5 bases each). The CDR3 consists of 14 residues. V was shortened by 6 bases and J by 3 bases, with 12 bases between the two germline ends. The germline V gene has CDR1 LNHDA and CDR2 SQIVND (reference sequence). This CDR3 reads CASREAGSYNEQFF. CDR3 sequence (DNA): TGTGCCAGTAGAGAGGCAGGGAGCTACAATGAGCAGTTCTTC.

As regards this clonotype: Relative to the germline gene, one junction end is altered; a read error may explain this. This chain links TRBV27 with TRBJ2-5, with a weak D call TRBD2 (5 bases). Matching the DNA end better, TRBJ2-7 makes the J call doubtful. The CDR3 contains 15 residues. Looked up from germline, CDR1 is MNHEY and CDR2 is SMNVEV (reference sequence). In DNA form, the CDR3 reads TGTGCCTGCAGTTCACCGAACAAGGGAGTCTACGAGCAGTACTTC. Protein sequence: CACSSPNKGVYEQYF.

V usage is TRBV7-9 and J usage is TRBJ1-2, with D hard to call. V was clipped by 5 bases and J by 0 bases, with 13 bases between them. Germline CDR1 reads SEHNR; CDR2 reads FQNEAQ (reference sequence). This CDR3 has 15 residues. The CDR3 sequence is CASSRARGPNYGYTF. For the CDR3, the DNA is TGTGCCAGCAGCCGAGCACGAGGCCCTAACTATGGCTACACCTTC.

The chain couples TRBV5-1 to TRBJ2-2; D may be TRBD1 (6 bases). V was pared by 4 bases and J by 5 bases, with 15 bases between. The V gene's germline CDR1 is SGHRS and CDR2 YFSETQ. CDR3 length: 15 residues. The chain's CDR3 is CASSEMAGETGELFF. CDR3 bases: TGCGCCAGCAGCGAAATGGCAGGGGAGACCGGGGAGCTGTTTTTT.

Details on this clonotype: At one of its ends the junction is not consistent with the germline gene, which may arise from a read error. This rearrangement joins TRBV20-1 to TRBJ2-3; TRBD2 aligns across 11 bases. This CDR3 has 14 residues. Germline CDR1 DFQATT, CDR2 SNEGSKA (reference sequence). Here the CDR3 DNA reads TGCGGTGCTCCCCTAGCGGGAGGCACAGGTACGCAGTATTTT. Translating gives CGAPLAGGTGTQYF.

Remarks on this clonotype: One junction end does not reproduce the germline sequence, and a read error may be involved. The CDR3: CAISGGGNGQFF. The CDR3 nucleotides read TGTGCCATCAGTGGGGGAGGGAATGGGCAGTTCTTC. The chain combines TRBV10-3 with TRBJ2-1; 7 bases match TRBD2. In germline, CDR1 is ENHRY, CDR2 SYGVKD. The CDR3 is made up of 12 amino acids.

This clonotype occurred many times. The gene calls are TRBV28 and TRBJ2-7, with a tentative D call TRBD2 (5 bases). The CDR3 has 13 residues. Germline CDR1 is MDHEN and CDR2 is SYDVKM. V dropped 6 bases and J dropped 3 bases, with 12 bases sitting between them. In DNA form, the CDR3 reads TGTGCCAGCAGCTTCGAGGGTAGCTACGAGCAGTACTTC. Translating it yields CASSFEGSYEQYF.

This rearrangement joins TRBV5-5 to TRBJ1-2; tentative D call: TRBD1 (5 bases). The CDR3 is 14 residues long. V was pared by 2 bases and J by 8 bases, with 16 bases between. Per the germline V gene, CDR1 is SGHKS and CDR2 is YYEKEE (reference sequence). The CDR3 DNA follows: TGTGCCAGCAGCTTAGTTTTTTCGGGGGACGGCTACACCTTC. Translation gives CASSLVFSGDGYTF.

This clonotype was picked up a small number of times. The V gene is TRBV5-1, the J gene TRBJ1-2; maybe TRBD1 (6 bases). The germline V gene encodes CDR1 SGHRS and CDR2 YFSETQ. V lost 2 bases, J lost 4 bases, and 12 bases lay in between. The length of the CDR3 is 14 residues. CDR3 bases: TGCGCCAGCAGCTTCGTGGGGGGCCGCTATGGCTACACCTTC. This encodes CASSFVGGRYGYTF.

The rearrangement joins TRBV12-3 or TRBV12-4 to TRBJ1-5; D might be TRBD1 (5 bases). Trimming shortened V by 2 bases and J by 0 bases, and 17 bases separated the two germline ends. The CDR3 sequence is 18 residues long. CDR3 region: CASSLIGGWLYSNQPQHF. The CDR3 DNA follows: TGTGCCAGCAGTTTAATCGGGGGATGGCTATATAGCAATCAGCCCCAGCATTTT.